This passage covers 20 T cell receptor beta chains from one sample sequenced in a study of T-cell reconstitution after alpha-beta-depleted transplantation in children (dated by TCRdb to about 2016). Interpreted using the paper, the time point label stands for: day 60 (about 2 months) after transplantation. The treatment or condition tag for this specimen amounts to: allogeneic hematopoietic cell transplantation with graft depleted of TCRalphabeta T cells and CD19 B cells. The library came from PCR. Data came from an Illumina HiSeq 2500. TCR library preparation used molecular barcoding, with unique molecular identifiers applied to normalize quantification of the TCRbeta repertoire. The raw public reads went through TCRdb reprocessing: fastp at Q25, MiXCR clone calling, in-frame beta chains kept. Rows with one shared CDR3 protein collapse into an entry with the most common genes and DNA. The sample table contains roughly 100,000 distinct CDR3 sequences; only one count was recorded for about 6% of them. The ten most abundant clones make up 5.5% to 7% of the sample.

Sequencing used PBMCs, mostly from graft donor cells, obtained 60 days after TCRalphabeta/CD19-depleted stem cell transplant. All receptors come from a female patient aged 2 to 10 who had a stem cell transplant for Fanconi anemia, so the T cells may come from the graft donor.

This clonotype is a singleton in its sample. At one of its ends the junction is not consistent with the germline gene, which may arise from a read error. This chain links TRBV3-1 with TRBJ1-6; TRBD1 aligns across 8 bases. The CDR3 consists of 17 residues. Per the germline V gene, CDR1 is LGHDT and CDR2 is YNNKEL (reference sequence). The CDR3 here is CTSSQGQGFAWESPLHF. CDR3 sequence (DNA): TGTACCAGCAGCCAAGGACAGGGTTTCGCGTGGGAATCACCCCTCCACTTT.

This clonotype was seen ten or more times. This sequence joins TRBV21-1 and TRBJ2-7; the tabulated D call, TRBD2, remains unverified against the DNA. TRBV21-1 is given as a pseudogene. CDR3 size: 16 residues. The DNA of the CDR3 is TGTGCCAGCAATGGGTTTCGGGAGGAGGACCTCTACGAGCAGTACTTC. Translation: CASNGFREEDLYEQYF.

This clonotype was counted many times. The J gene is TRBJ2-3, the V gene TRBV20-1; D is unclear. V was trimmed by 4 bases and J by 3 bases, leaving 8 bases between them. This CDR3 region has 12 residues. Germline V gene lookup returns CDR1 DFQATT and CDR2 SNEGSKA (reference sequence). CDR3 in DNA: TGCAGTGCTACCAGACGTACAGATACGCAGTATTTT. Amino acids: CSATRRTDTQYF.

There are a few counts of this clonotype. The CDR3 spells CASSSQMTGEETQYF. Written as DNA, the CDR3 is TGCGCCAGCAGCTCCCAAATGACAGGGGAAGAGACCCAGTACTTC. The rearrangement joins TRBV5-1 to TRBJ2-5, with TRBD1 matching over 8 bases. The CDR3 totals 15 residues. Per germline, CDR1 SGHRS and CDR2 YFSETQ. V was pared by 3 bases and J by 3 bases, with 7 bases of the junction left unmatched.

This clonotype has ten or more counts. The chain has TRBV3-1 and TRBJ2-1; 11 nucleotides align to TRBD2. Germline V gene lookup returns CDR1 LGHDT and CDR2 YNNKEL (reference sequence). Unmatched junction bases numbered 6, after V lost 3 bases and J lost 8 bases. This CDR3 is built from 15 residues. The CDR3 sequence: CASSQLAGGRDEQFF. The CDR3 coding sequence is TGTGCCAGCAGCCAGCTAGCGGGGGGAAGGGATGAGCAGTTCTTC.

Many counts were recorded for this clonotype. The genes are TRBV2 and TRBJ2-1; D is perhaps TRBD1 (6 bases). Trimming removed 3 bases from V and 5 bases from J, with 14 bases in between. This CDR3 is 15 amino acids long. CDR1 is SNHLY, CDR2 FYNNEI, per germline. CDR3: CASSEGAVINNEQFF. In DNA, the CDR3 is TGTGCCAGCAGTGAGGGGGCTGTGATCAACAATGAGCAGTTCTTC. Using reference TRBV2 and TRBJ2-1 for the parts outside the CDR3, the full variable domain is EPEVTQTPSHQVTQMGQEVILRCVPISNHLYFYWYRQILGQKVEFLVSFYNNEISEKSEIFDDQFSVERPDGSNFTLKIRSTKLEDSAMYFCASSEGAVINNEQFFGPGTRLTVL.

This chain uses TRBV7-6 with TRBJ2-3; 10 bases are shared with TRBD2. V was pared by 1 base and J by 2 bases, with 6 bases of the junction left unmatched. The CDR3 is made up of 17 amino acids. Germline CDR1 and CDR2: SGHVS and FNYEAQ. The CDR3 DNA reads as TGTGCCAGCAGCTTAGGTAGCGGGGGGACAAACACAGATACGCAGTATTTT. It translates to CASSLGSGGTNTDTQYF.

This clonotype has more than one count but fewer than ten. This chain uses TRBV4-2 with TRBJ2-1; the D gene is possibly TRBD2 (5 bases). Deletions cut 0 bases from V and 2 bases from J, with 11 bases between. Germline CDR1 LGHNA, CDR2 YNFKEQ. This CDR3 contains 16 residues. CDR3 DNA: TGTGCCAGCAGCCAAGAACCTCGGGGAGCCTACAATGAGCAGTTCTTC. Protein: CASSQEPRGAYNEQFF.

This clonotype was detected a few times. The genes are TRBV2 and TRBJ2-5; D perhaps matches TRBD2 (7 bases). Germline lookup yields CDR1 SNHLY and CDR2 FYNNEI. This CDR3 spans 13 amino acids. The V end lost 6 bases, the J end lost 4 bases, and 12 bases lay between the germline ends. CDR3 in amino acids: CASRRGGAETQYF. The CDR3 coding sequence is TGTGCCAGCAGACGAGGGGGGGCAGAGACCCAGTACTTC.

This clonotype has ten or more counts. The chain employs TRBV21-1 and TRBJ2-1; the D call of TRBD2 is as the table states it, not checked on the DNA. TRBV21-1 is termed a pseudogene. The CDR3 covers 15 residues. The CDR3 spells CASTQGLANYNEQFF. CDR3 bases: TGTGCCAGCACCCAGGGACTAGCCAACTACAATGAGCAGTTCTTC.

This clonotype was picked up many times. DNA of the CDR3: TGTGCCAGCAGCCAAGTCAAACGGGCCAGCCAAGGCACAGATACGCAGTATTTT. Protein: CASSQVKRASQGTDTQYF. The genes are TRBV4-2 and TRBJ2-3; D not resolved. Germline V CDR1 and CDR2: LGHNA, YNFKEQ. The CDR3 has 18 residues. Trimming took 1 base from V and 1 from J, leaving 18 bases between them.

This clonotype has at least ten counts. DNA for the CDR3: TGTGCCAGCAGCGAACAGGGAGCTAACACCGGGGAGCTGTTTTTT. It codes for CASSEQGANTGELFF. V is TRBV11-3 and J is TRBJ2-2; tentatively, D is TRBD1 (6 bases). V was cut by 5 bases and J by 2 bases, with 12 bases left in between. Germline V lookup: CDR1 SGHNT, CDR2 YENEEA. CDR3 length: 15 residues.

The J gene is TRBJ2-7, the V gene TRBV7-2; 11 bases are shared with TRBD1. V shed 4 bases and J 9 bases; nucleotides not matched to a gene: 8. Germline V gives CDR1 SGHTA, CDR2 FQGNSA. This CDR3 has 14 residues. The CDR3 is CASSSPGQGGAQYF. The CDR3 DNA reads TGTGCCAGCAGCTCCCCGGGACAGGGGGGTGCGCAGTACTTC.

This clonotype was seen only a few times. The V and J genes are TRBV4-1 and TRBJ2-7, with D hard to call. The CDR3 covers 12 residues. With 5 bases removed from V and 5 bases from J, the gap between germline ends came to 10 bases. In germline, CDR1 is MGHRA, CDR2 YSYEKL. CDR3 in amino acids: CASSTSRDEQYF. The CDR3 DNA is TGCGCCAGCAGCACAAGTAGGGACGAGCAGTACTTC.

This clonotype was seen at least ten times. The genes are TRBV7-3 and TRBJ2-7; 12 nucleotides line up with TRBD2. Trimming removed 5 bases from V and 2 bases from J; junction bases left unmatched: 4. Per germline, CDR1 SGHTA and CDR2 FQGTGA. The CDR3 is 15 residues long. CDR3 sequence: CASSLTSGGPYEQYF. In nucleotides, the CDR3 is TGTGCCAGCAGCCTTACTAGCGGGGGGCCCTACGAGCAGTACTTC. The variable domain in full, completed from reference TRBV7-3 and TRBJ2-7, reads GAGVSQTPSNKVTEKGKYVELRCDPISGHTALYWYRQSLGQGPEFLIYFQGTGAADDSGLPNDRFFAVRPEGSVSTLKIQRTERGDSAVYLCASSLTSGGPYEQYFGPGTRLTVT.

Judged by abundance, this clonotype is medium-sized. The chain combines TRBV12-3 or TRBV12-4 with TRBJ2-3, with 8 bases aligning to TRBD1. The CDR3 length is 17 residues. The J segment lost 4 bases and the V segment lost 0 bases, leaving 9 bases of the junction unmatched. In DNA, the CDR3 is TGTGCCAGCAGTTTAGCTGCACAGGGGGTTTTCGCAGATACGCAGTATTTT. Its protein product is CASSLAAQGVFADTQYF.

This clonotype was recorded many times. The chain carries TRBV7-9 and TRBJ1-4; D is undetermined. This CDR3 spans 14 amino acids. CDR1 is SEHNR, CDR2 FQNEAQ, per germline (reference sequence). Trimming pared 5 bases from V and 4 bases from J, leaving 11 bases between. The CDR3 sequence: CASSLGLINEKLFF. The CDR3 nucleotides read TGTGCCAGCAGCCTAGGACTGATTAATGAAAAACTGTTTTTT.

This clonotype was seen many times. The rearrangement joins TRBV5-6 to TRBJ2-5, with D uncertain. This CDR3 comprises 13 residues. Per the germline V gene, CDR1 is SGHDT and CDR2 is YYEEEE. V was trimmed by 2 bases and J by 1 base, leaving 6 bases between them. The CDR3 nucleotides are TGTGCCAGCAGCTTCGTAGGCCAAGAGACCCAGTACTTC. As protein: CASSFVGQETQYF.

In this sample, this clonotype turned up many times. The chain carries TRBV20-1 and TRBJ1-1; D gene ambiguous. There are 14 residues in the CDR3. Looked up from germline, CDR1 is DFQATT and CDR2 is SNEGSKA (reference sequence). The V gene lost 3 bases and the J gene lost 0 bases, with 11 bases spanning the gap. The CDR3 loop reads CSASYPGLNTEAFF. CDR3 DNA sequence: TGCAGTGCTAGTTATCCGGGATTGAACACTGAAGCTTTCTTT.

This clonotype was counted once. A much larger clone sits a single nucleotide away, making a read error possible. The conserved phenylalanine or tryptophan normally closing the CDR3 is absent here, so this likely arose from a read error. V usage is TRBV5-1 and J usage is TRBJ1-1; D unclear. The CDR3 spans 12 residues. Germline V gene lookup returns CDR1 SGHRS and CDR2 YFSETQ. V shed 4 bases and J shed 1 base, with 5 bases lying between them. The CDR3 here is CASSKRNTEAFC. The DNA of the CDR3 is TGCGCCAGCAGCAAAAGGAACACTGAAGCTTTCTGT.